The 2 T cell receptor beta chains listed next were all sequenced from one sample in a study of OX40 agonist ivuxolimab in advanced cancers. Method: immunoSEQ multiplex PCR; TCRdb's copy keeps in-frame clones and lacks some. This table holds approximately 61,000 clones, approximately 90% found once. This sample comprised CD4+ or CD8+ T cells sorted from blood, obtained in a trial of the OX40 agonist ivuxolimab. These receptors came from an adult with an advanced solid tumor such as melanoma, head and neck, liver or kidney cancer.

The V and J genes are TRBV5-8 and TRBJ1-2; possible D gene TRBD1, 6 bases. V shed 1 base and J shed 4 bases, with 8 bases lying between them. The V gene's germline CDR1 is SGHTS and CDR2 YDEGEE. The CDR3 covers 13 residues. CDR3 region: CASSLMGAYGYTF. CDR3 DNA: TGTGCCAGCAGCTTGATGGGGGCCTATGGCTACACCTTC.

The V and J genes are TRBV15 and TRBJ2-3; D ambiguous. The CDR3 spans 12 residues. Germline loops: CDR1 LNHNV, CDR2 YYDKDF (reference sequence). The V and J ends lost 4 bases and 3 bases respectively, with 5 bases between them. The CDR3 sequence: CATSTDTDTQYF. Written as DNA, the CDR3 is TGTGCCACCAGCACTGATACAGATACGCAGTATTTT.